This TCR beta chain was sequenced during a study of vaccination and CD4 T cells after COVID-19 (dated by TCRdb to between 2022 and 2023). For the study in its entirety: Six males and four females were included in the convalescent cohort, with two Hispanic individuals, seven Caucasians, two Asians and one multiracial person represented. Each participant got two doses of either the Pfizer-BioNTech BNT162b2 vaccine (n=8) or the Moderna mRNA-1273 vaccine (n=2). Post-COVID blood samples from convalescent patients were collected a median of about 110 days after diagnosis, with a range of 35 to 161 days. Post-vaccine blood samples were taken a median of roughly 75 days after the second vaccine dose, with a range of roughly 14 to 250 days. The cultures were stimulated with overlapping spike peptide pools from SARS-CoV-2 and from the common cold coronaviruses HCoV-NL63, HCoV-OC43 and HCoV-229E. Control cultures received a CEFX viral epitope pool as the positive control, an HIV-1 Nef peptide pool as the negative control, or no peptide. In 10 COVID-19 convalescent patients and several infection-naive healthy vaccine recipients, researchers compared the spike-specific CD4+ TCR repertoire from before mRNA vaccination with the repertoire from after. In an earlier paper using these donors, memory CD4+ T cell crossreactivity between SARS-CoV-2 and common cold coronavirus spike proteins was assessed at the TCR clonotype level. Beyond this particular receptor, the publication reports: Among convalescent patients, a median roughly 90% of the SARS-CoV-2-reactive clones seen after vaccination appeared only after vaccination, which suggests priming specific to the vaccine. Relatively few convalescent patients were included in the study, and early timepoints after natural infection were not analyzed. The median count of SARS-CoV-2-reactive clonotypes went up from 20 to 25 after infection to about 41 after vaccination, although the change was not significant. Of the vaccine-specific clones found in convalescent patients, nearly all (304 of 307) were mono-reactive for SARS-CoV-2 spike instead of being cross-reactive with common cold coronaviruses.

To note about this clonotype: The clone's antigen remains unknown. Per-nucleotide qualities are absent, and no much larger clonotype sits a single base away.

The library was generated by PCR. DNA from cultured CD4+ T cells was subjected to TCR sequencing with the Oncomine TCR Beta short-read assay at the Johns Hopkins FTIC core. Genomic DNA was extracted from the cultured CD4+ T cells with the QIAamp micro DNA kit. The Oncomine TCR Beta libraries from cultured CD4+ T cells were pooled using unique dual indexes and then sequenced on an Illumina iSeq 100. The authors' analysis ran thus. Non-productive sequences were filtered out, and CDR3s that did not start with C, did not end with F or W, or were shorter than 7 amino acids were discarded. The MANAFEST web application identified antigen-specific clonotypes by comparing peptide-stimulated wells against reference wells and other culture wells. Positive clones required FDR below 0.05, an odds ratio above 5, and productive frequency above 0.1% in at least two of three replicate wells. A clonotype counted as cross-reactive if it showed significant expansion both in the SARS-CoV-2 spike wells and in at least one common cold coronavirus spike condition. CDR3 homology was assessed with Levenshtein distances (stringdist) and unrooted phylogenetic trees (ape) in R version 3.6.1. The public reads were quality trimmed at Q25 with fastp and then assembled into clones with MiXCR by TCRdb, keeping productive beta chains. Rows are unified per CDR3 protein, each entry keeping the most common DNA and genes. The V and J calls follow TCRdb's processing rather than the paper's. The table for this sample lists roughly 7,000 distinct CDR3 sequences; approximately 46% of them were counted only once. The top ten hold roughly 36% of the sample.

The treatment or condition label for this specimen denotes: roughly ten-day PBMC culture with coronavirus spike peptide pools or control peptides (ViraFEST assay). CD4+ T cells from unexposed donors were collected before the COVID-19 pandemic (2011-2018). The ViraFEST assay, used in the study, expanded antigen-specific T cells with peptide pools and then identified the expanded clonotypes through TCR sequencing. PBMCs were cultured at around 2.2 million per well in IMDM supplemented with roughly 5.2% human AB serum and around 10 IU/ml IL-2, with about 10 ug/ml peptide pools added. Half of the culture medium was replaced with fresh IL-2-containing medium on days 3 and 7. After around 11 days of culture, CD4+ T cells were isolated by negative selection using the EasySep CD4+ T cell isolation kit. As cell numbers permitted, CD4+ T cells from unexposed donors were tested for reactivity to SARS-CoV-2 S and N and to four common cold coronavirus spike pools. Ficoll-Paque Plus gradient centrifugation was used to isolate PBMCs from whole blood, and the isolated PBMCs were then either used fresh or cryopreserved at -140C. In general, triplicate wells were set up for every culture condition. The leukapheresis product used for the unexposed donors was purchased from a commercial source.

The cysteine opens and the phenylalanine closes a CDR3 of 15 amino acids. The read is trimmed to its CDR3 DNA, 45 bases read in frame from base 1. From a lookup of the germline V gene (reference sequence), CDR1 and CDR2 are SEHNR and FQNEAQ. Trimming accounts for 5 bases at V and 3 bases at J, while the number of junction bases matched to no gene is 7. The source material was CD4+ T cells from blood, cultured in vitro. The rearranged segments are TRBV7-9 and TRBJ2-7, with 10 bases matching TRBD1. The receptor was derived from a human donor in good health. Here is the DNA: TGTGCCAGCAGCCCTGGGACAGGGGTGGACTACGAGCAGTACTTC. This encodes CASSPGTGVDYEQYF.